This TCR beta chain originates from a study of T cell changes during pregnancy in multiple sclerosis. Germline V gene sequence: CDR1 SGHAT, CDR2 FQNNGV. V lost 3 bases and J lost 0, with 20 bases in between. There are 18 residues in the CDR3. Repertoires were generated with immunoSEQ multiplex PCR, while TCRdb's copy carries only in-frame clones and drops some. The sample comprises approximately 110,000 clones, just over 90% of which are singletons, and about 3.2% rests with the top ten. The clonotype comes from a female donor with multiple sclerosis, enrolled in a pregnancy study. The specimen comprised peripheral blood, sampled after pregnancy. The rearrangement uses TRBV11-2 and TRBJ1-1, with D possibly TRBD1 on 5 matching bases. CDR3 region: CASSFWSGHQYLNTEAFF. Here the CDR3 DNA reads TGTGCCAGCAGCTTTTGGTCAGGACACCAATACTTGAACACTGAAGCTTTCTTT.